Following are 31 T cell receptor beta chains from one sample sequenced in a study of T-cell memory formation after mild COVID-19. TCRdb used MiXCR to reprocess the 5' RACE reads, holding one entry per CDR3 protein. The sample shows 250,000 to 350,000 distinct CDR3 sequences, around 15% of them seen only once. Sequences were obtained from PBMCs or a T cell subset sorted from them (not recorded which). These receptors were obtained from a young man who had mild COVID-19 (a few samples of this study predate the infection). Cell type and time point are not known.

V gene TRBV10-3 combines with J gene TRBJ1-2; 11 nucleotides match TRBD1. Germline values: CDR1 ENHRY, CDR2 SYGVKD. V gave up 0 bases and J gave up 8 bases; unmatched junction bases: 5. CDR3 length: 15 amino acids. CDR3 bases: TGTGCCATCAGTGAGTCCGCGGACAGGGGGCGAGGCTACACCTTC. Its protein product is CAISESADRGRGYTF.

V gene TRBV23-1 combines with J gene TRBJ2-7; tentative D call: TRBD2 (7 bases). TRBV23-1 is assigned to the ORF class and has an uncertain function. The CDR3 consists of 14 residues. With 5 bases removed from V and 1 base from J, the gap between germline ends came to 12 bases. The DNA for the CDR3 is TGCGCCAGCAGTGGCGGGGGCCTGTCCTACGAGCAGTACTTC. Encoded protein: CASSGGGLSYEQYF.

This clonotype was seen at least ten times. V gene TRBV6-4 combines with J gene TRBJ2-6; D not resolved. The CDR3 is 15 residues long. Trimming stripped 0 bases from V and 0 bases from J, with 3 bases between. CDR1 is MRHNA, CDR2 SNTAGT, per germline. The CDR3 protein is CASSDSSSGANVLTF. In DNA form, the CDR3 reads TGTGCCAGCAGTGACTCCAGCTCTGGGGCCAACGTCCTGACTTTC.

This chain links TRBV18 with TRBJ2-1; 9 bases agree with TRBD2. Germline CDR1 reads KGHSH; CDR2 reads LQKENI. There are 15 residues in the CDR3. J lost 3 bases, V lost 4 bases, and 4 bases had no gene match. DNA of the CDR3: TGTGCCAGCTCACTAAGCGGGGGGAACTACAATGAGCAGTTCTTC. Amino acids: CASSLSGGNYNEQFF.

This clonotype was recorded a few times. The chain couples TRBV5-1 to TRBJ1-4, with D perhaps TRBD1 (5 bases). This CDR3 is built from 14 residues. In germline, CDR1 is SGHRS, CDR2 YFSETQ. The V gene lost 0 bases and the J gene lost 7 bases, with 10 bases spanning the gap. DNA for the CDR3: TGCGCCAGCAGCTTGGTAGGGACGGGTGAAAAACTGTTTTTT. Its protein is CASSLVGTGEKLFF.

V is TRBV12-3 or TRBV12-4 and J is TRBJ2-4; D is perhaps TRBD2 (6 bases). This CDR3 comprises 14 residues. The germline V and J ends were trimmed by 5 bases and 6 bases, with 14 bases remaining between them. The CDR3 DNA is TGTGCCAGCAGTACGGAGGGATGGGGAAACATTCAGTACTTC. Amino acid sequence: CASSTEGWGNIQYF.

Only a few counts were recorded for this clonotype. This chain connects TRBV6-6 to TRBJ2-5, with TRBD2 matching 8 bases. V gave up 8 bases and J gave up 3 bases; unmatched junction bases: 8. The CDR3 sequence is 14 residues long. Germline CDR1 MNHNY, CDR2 SVGAGI (reference sequence). The CDR3 DNA is TGTGCCAGCCTCGGCACTAGCGGCGAAGAGACCCAGTACTTC. Translated: CASLGTSGEETQYF.

This clonotype was recorded a few times. V gene TRBV7-3 combines with J gene TRBJ2-7; D possibly corresponds to TRBD1 (6 bases). V lost 0 bases, J lost 7 bases, and 10 bases lay in between. The CDR3 loop spans 13 amino acids. The V gene's germline CDR1 is SGHTA and CDR2 FQGTGA. CDR3 sequence: CASSLTVTGEQYF. The DNA of the CDR3 is TGTGCCAGCAGCTTAACGGTTACAGGGGAGCAGTACTTC.

The J gene is TRBJ2-1, the V gene TRBV5-1, with D hard to call. V dropped 2 bases and J dropped 5 bases, with 8 bases sitting between them. The CDR3 is 13 amino acids. From germline, CDR1 is SGHRS and CDR2 YFSETQ. The DNA for the CDR3 is TGCGCCAGCAGCTTTGTTCCCGACAATGAGCAGTTCTTC. This encodes CASSFVPDNEQFF.

This clonotype was detected a few times. V is TRBV30 and J is TRBJ2-1; the D is unclear. Germline CDR1 GTSNPN, CDR2 SVGIG (reference sequence). The CDR3 runs 11 residues. The ends were cut back, 0 bases at V and 8 bases at J, with 5 bases in the middle. CDR3 DNA: TGTGCCTGGAGTGTAGTGGATGAGCAGTTCTTC. Its protein is CAWSVVDEQFF.

This clonotype has only a few counts. This chain connects TRBV24-1 to TRBJ2-2; D might be TRBD2 (5 bases). The V gene's germline CDR1 is KGHDR and CDR2 SFDVKD. The CDR3 totals 15 residues. V was shortened by 4 bases and J by 6 bases, with 14 bases between the two germline ends. The CDR3 protein is CATSDPSDGAGELFF. DNA for the CDR3: TGTGCCACCAGTGACCCATCGGACGGGGCCGGGGAGCTGTTTTTT.

This clonotype was counted ten times or more. J is TRBJ2-4 and V is TRBV12-3 or TRBV12-4; tentative D call: TRBD1 (5 bases). The CDR3 extends over 11 amino acids. The germline V and J ends were trimmed by 6 bases and 13 bases, with 13 bases remaining between them. The CDR3 protein is CASSPQGLQYF. As DNA, the CDR3 is TGTGCCAGCAGCCCGCAGGGCCTACAGTACTTC.

The chain combines TRBV7-2 with TRBJ2-7, with D unresolved. Germline lookup yields CDR1 SGHTA and CDR2 FQGNSA. This CDR3 has 10 amino acids. Trimming stripped 5 bases from V and 6 bases from J, with 5 bases between. CDR3 protein: CASSAREQYV. The CDR3, as DNA: TGTGCCAGCAGCGCCCGCGAGCAGTACGTC.

The chain joins TRBV6-5 to TRBJ1-1; a weak D match, TRBD1 (6 bases). The germline CDR1 and CDR2 sequences are MNHEY and SVGAGI. V lost 4 bases and J 1 base, leaving 10 bases between the germline ends. CDR3 length: 14 amino acids. CDR3 nucleotides: TGTGCCAGCAGTTCCACAGGGCGGAACACTGAAGCTTTCTTT. Translating it yields CASSSTGRNTEAFF.

The CDR3, as DNA: TGTGCCAGCAGTATAGCGGGGGGGTTTTACAATGAGCAGTTCTTC. The encoded protein is CASSIAGGFYNEQFF. V gene TRBV27 combines with J gene TRBJ2-1; 11 nucleotides line up with TRBD2. With 5 bases clipped from V and 4 bases from J, the junction kept 4 bases outside the gene matches. The germline gives CDR1 MNHEY, CDR2 SMNVEV (reference sequence). This CDR3 comprises 15 residues.

The table lists this clonotype with many counts. V is TRBV7-9 and J is TRBJ2-3, with TRBD2 matching over 9 bases. Germline V gives CDR1 SEHNR, CDR2 FQNEAQ (reference sequence). The CDR3 runs to 16 residues. The V segment lost 4 bases and the J segment 2 bases; nucleotides outside the gene matches: 7. The CDR3 spells CASSSPTSGITDTQYF. DNA of the CDR3: TGTGCCAGCAGCTCTCCGACTAGCGGAATCACAGATACGCAGTATTTT.

This clonotype occurred a few times. The V call is TRBV20-1, the J call TRBJ1-1, with 11 bases identical to TRBD1. With 6 bases clipped from V and 10 bases from J, the junction kept 7 bases outside the gene matches. The CDR3 is 12 residues long. Germline-derived CDR1 and CDR2 are DFQATT and SNEGSKA (reference sequence). The CDR3 loop reads CSAMGQGVGAFF. The DNA of the CDR3 is TGCAGTGCCATGGGACAGGGGGTAGGAGCTTTCTTT.

This clonotype turned up a few times. The rearrangement joins TRBV3-1 to TRBJ1-5; a weak D match, TRBD1 (5 bases). CDR3 length: 14 amino acids. Germline V gives CDR1 LGHDT, CDR2 YNNKEL (reference sequence). Trimming left V 3 bases short and J 4 bases short, with 10 bases between. CDR3 region: CASSHRQTNQPQHF. CDR3 DNA sequence: TGTGCCAGCAGCCACCGACAGACTAATCAGCCCCAGCATTTT.

This clonotype was seen repeatedly, ten times or more. The rearrangement joins TRBV20-1 to TRBJ2-1; D call uncertain. This CDR3 is built from 11 residues. CDR1 DFQATT and CDR2 SNEGSKA come from the germline V gene (reference sequence). V was clipped by 5 bases and J by 10 bases, with 12 bases between them. The CDR3 here is CSALGIEEQFF. The CDR3 coding sequence is TGCAGTGCTCTAGGAATCGAGGAGCAGTTCTTC.

The V call is TRBV18, the J call TRBJ2-3; TRBD2 agrees at 9 bases. In germline, CDR1 is KGHSH, CDR2 LQKENI. The CDR3 has 16 amino acids. The J segment lost 2 bases and the V segment lost 1 base, leaving 4 bases of the junction unmatched. CDR3 region: CASSPLRGGSTDTQYF. CDR3 coding DNA: TGTGCCAGCTCACCACTGCGGGGGGGTTCCACAGATACGCAGTATTTT. Looking up the rest from reference TRBV18 and TRBJ2-3 gives the full variable domain: NAGVMQNPRHLVRRRGQEARLRCSPMKGHSHVYWYRQLPEEGLKFMVYLQKENIIDESGMPKERFSAEFPKEGPSILRIQQVVRGDSAAYFCASSPLRGGSTDTQYFGPGTRLTVL.

This clonotype showed up many times. V usage is TRBV4-3 and J usage is TRBJ2-1, with 7 bases identical to TRBD1. Germline values: CDR1 LGHNA, CDR2 YSLEER. Losses at the gene ends were 4 bases for V and 4 bases for J; bases not matched to a gene: 7. The CDR3 runs 15 residues. The CDR3 bases are TGCGCCAGCAGCCCAGGGACAGCAGCGTACAATGAGCAGTTCTTC. Its protein product is CASSPGTAAYNEQFF.

The CDR3 nucleotides read TGTGCCAGCAGCTTAGTTCGCCCCGGAGAGGCCAAAAACATTCAGTACTTC. Translation gives CASSLVRPGEAKNIQYF. The gene calls are TRBV7-9 and TRBJ2-4; D call uncertain. The CDR3 covers 17 residues. Germline assignment: CDR1 SEHNR and CDR2 FQNEAQ (reference sequence). Trimming shortened V by 1 base and J by 1 base, and 14 bases separated the two germline ends.

The chain links TRBV20-1 to TRBJ2-1, with 8 bases that match TRBD2. Germline CDR1 DFQATT, CDR2 SNEGSKA (reference sequence). Unmatched junction bases numbered 10, after V lost 6 bases and J lost 6 bases. The CDR3 has 14 amino acids. The CDR3 DNA follows: TGCAGTGCCCTGGGGTTAGCGGGGACCAATGAGCAGTTCTTC. The encoded protein is CSALGLAGTNEQFF.

This chain joins TRBV4-2 and TRBJ2-1; 7 nucleotides agree with TRBD1. V lost 2 bases, J lost 10 bases, and 8 bases stayed unmatched. There are 14 residues in the CDR3. Germline V gives CDR1 LGHNA, CDR2 YNFKEQ. The CDR3 here is CASSQTDRVGEQFF. The CDR3 bases are TGTGCCAGCAGCCAAACCGACAGGGTGGGGGAGCAGTTCTTC.

The rearrangement uses TRBV7-2 and TRBJ2-7; TRBD1 matches 7 bases. CDR3 length: 14 residues. Germline loops: CDR1 SGHTA, CDR2 FQGNSA. V was pared by 7 bases and J by 0 bases, with 6 bases of the junction left unmatched. CDR3 coding DNA: TGTGCCAGCACCCCCCGGACAGGCTCCTACGAGCAGTACTTC. This codes for CASTPRTGSYEQYF.

Comments on this clonotype: One end of the junction does not line up with germline, which may come from a read error. This chain uses TRBV5-6 with TRBJ2-5; 12 bases are shared with TRBD2. Per germline, CDR1 SGHDT and CDR2 YYEEEE. The CDR3 length is 18 residues. The CDR3 nucleotides read TGTGCCAGCACCTTGACAGGGTGGACTAGCGGGGTCCAAGAGACCCAGTACTTC. Residues: CASTLTGWTSGVQETQYF.

The chain carries TRBV23-1 and TRBJ2-7; D perhaps matches TRBD2 (6 bases). TRBV23-1 is an ORF for which the function is uncertain. The CDR3 runs to 12 residues. Trimming removed 5 bases at V and 7 bases at J, with 12 bases between. The CDR3 DNA sequence: TGCGCCAGCAGTTTTGGGGGAGGAGAGCAGTACGTC. Its translation: CASSFGGGEQYV.

This clonotype occurred a few times. The rearrangement uses TRBV6-5 and TRBJ1-4; a weak D match, TRBD1 (6 bases). CDR1 and CDR2 from the germline V gene are MNHEY and SVGAGI. Trimming took off 6 bases at V and 7 bases at J, with 12 bases between the two ends. The CDR3 consists of 13 residues. The DNA of the CDR3 is TGTGCCAGCAGGCTCGGACAGTCTGAAAAACTGTTTTTT. As protein: CASRLGQSEKLFF.

This clonotype was found many times. The CDR3 bases are TGTGCCATCAACCATGGTAGGGGGACTGAAGCTTTCTTT. Translation gives CAINHGRGTEAFF. This chain links TRBV10-3 with TRBJ1-1; tentatively, D is TRBD1 (6 bases). The CDR3 is made up of 13 amino acids. The V end was cut by 7 bases, the J end by 5 bases, with 14 bases between. The germline gives CDR1 ENHRY, CDR2 SYGVKD.

This clonotype came up a few times. The rearrangement links TRBV12-3 or TRBV12-4 to TRBJ1-4; 8 bases are shared with TRBD1. CDR3 length: 14 residues. V shed 6 bases, J shed 5 bases, and the junction held 5 bases outside the gene matches. The CDR3 bases are TGTGCCAGCAGCGGACAGGGCGTAAATGAAAAACTGTTTTTT. This sequence encodes CASSGQGVNEKLFF.

Ten or more counts support this clonotype. This chain connects TRBV4-3 to TRBJ1-1; D is unclear. This CDR3 region has 13 residues. The V and J ends lost 1 base and 2 bases respectively, with 5 bases between them. Germline-derived CDR1 and CDR2 are LGHNA and YSLEER. The CDR3, as DNA: TGCGCCAGCAGCCAAGGGGCCAACACTGAAGCTTTCTTT. Its translation is CASSQGANTEAFF.